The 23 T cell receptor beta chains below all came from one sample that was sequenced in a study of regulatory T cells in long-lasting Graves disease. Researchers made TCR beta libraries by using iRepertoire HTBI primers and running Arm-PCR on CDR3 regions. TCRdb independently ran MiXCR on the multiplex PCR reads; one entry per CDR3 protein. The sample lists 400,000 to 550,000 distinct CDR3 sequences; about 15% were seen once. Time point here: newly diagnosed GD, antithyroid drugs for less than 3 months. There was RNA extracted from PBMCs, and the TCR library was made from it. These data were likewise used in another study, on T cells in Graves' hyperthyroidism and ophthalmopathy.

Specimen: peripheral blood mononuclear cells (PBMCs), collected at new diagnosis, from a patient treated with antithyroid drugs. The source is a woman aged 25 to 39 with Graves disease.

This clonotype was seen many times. The CDR3 region has the DNA TGTGCCAGCCAACTAGCGGGAGGGCTCCGCGAGCAGTACTTC. Its protein is CASQLAGGLREQYF. The V gene is TRBV28, the J gene TRBJ2-7; TRBD2 matches 13 bases. CDR3 length equals 14 residues. Germline CDR1 is MDHEN and CDR2 is SYDVKM. J was trimmed by 6 bases and V by 8 bases; bases with no gene match: 7.

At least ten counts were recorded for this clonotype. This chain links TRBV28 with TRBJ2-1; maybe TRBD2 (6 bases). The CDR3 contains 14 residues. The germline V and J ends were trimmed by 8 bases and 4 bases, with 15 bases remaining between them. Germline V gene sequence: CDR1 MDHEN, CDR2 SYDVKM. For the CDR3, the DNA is TGTGCCAGCGCCCTCGGGACTTTTTACAATGAGCAGTTCTTC. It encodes CASALGTFYNEQFF.

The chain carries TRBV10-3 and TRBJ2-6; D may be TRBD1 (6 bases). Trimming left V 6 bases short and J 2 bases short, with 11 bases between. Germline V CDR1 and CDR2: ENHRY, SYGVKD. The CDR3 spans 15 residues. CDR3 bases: TGTGCCATCAGGATAAGGACAGCTGGGGCCAACGTCCTGACTTTC. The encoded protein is CAIRIRTAGANVLTF.

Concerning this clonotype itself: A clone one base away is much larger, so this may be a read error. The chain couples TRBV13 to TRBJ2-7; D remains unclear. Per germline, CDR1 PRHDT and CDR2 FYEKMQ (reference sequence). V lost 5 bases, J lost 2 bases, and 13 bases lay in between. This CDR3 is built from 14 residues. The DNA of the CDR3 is TGTGCCAGCAGCAAAGGCGGAAGCCCCTACGAGCAGTACTTC. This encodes CASSKGGSPYEQYF.

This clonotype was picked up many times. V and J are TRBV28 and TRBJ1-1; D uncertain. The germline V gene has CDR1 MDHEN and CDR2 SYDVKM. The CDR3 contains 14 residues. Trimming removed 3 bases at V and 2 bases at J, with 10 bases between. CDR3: CASSFSGRNTEAFF. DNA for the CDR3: TGTGCCAGCAGTTTCTCCGGGAGAAACACTGAAGCTTTCTTT. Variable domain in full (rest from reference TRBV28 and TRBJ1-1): DVKVTQSSRYLVKRTGEKVFLECVQDMDHENMFWYRQDPGLGLRLIYFSYDVKMKEKGDIPEGYSVSREKKERFSLILESASTNQTSMYLCASSFSGRNTEAFFGQGTRLTVV.

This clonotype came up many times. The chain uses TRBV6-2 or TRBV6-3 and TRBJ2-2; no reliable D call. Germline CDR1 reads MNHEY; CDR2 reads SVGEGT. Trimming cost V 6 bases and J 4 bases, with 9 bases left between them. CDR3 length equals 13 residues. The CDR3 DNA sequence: TGTGCCAGCAGCTCAGACATCACCGGGGAGCTGTTTTTT. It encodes CASSSDITGELFF.

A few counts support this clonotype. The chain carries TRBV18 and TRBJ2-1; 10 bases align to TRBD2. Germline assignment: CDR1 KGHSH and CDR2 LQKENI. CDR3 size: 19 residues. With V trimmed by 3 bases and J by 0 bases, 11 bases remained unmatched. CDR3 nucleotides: TGTGCCAGCTCACCTTCCGCGGCTAGCGGGAGCTCCTCCTACAATGAGCAGTTCTTC. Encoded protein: CASSPSAASGSSSYNEQFF.

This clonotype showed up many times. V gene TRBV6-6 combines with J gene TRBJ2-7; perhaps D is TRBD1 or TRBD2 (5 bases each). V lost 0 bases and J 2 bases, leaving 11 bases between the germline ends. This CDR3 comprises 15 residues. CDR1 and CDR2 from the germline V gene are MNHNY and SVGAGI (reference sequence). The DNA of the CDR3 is TGTGCCAGCAGTTACTCGGGGACGGGCACCTACGAGCAGTACTTC. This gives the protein CASSYSGTGTYEQYF.

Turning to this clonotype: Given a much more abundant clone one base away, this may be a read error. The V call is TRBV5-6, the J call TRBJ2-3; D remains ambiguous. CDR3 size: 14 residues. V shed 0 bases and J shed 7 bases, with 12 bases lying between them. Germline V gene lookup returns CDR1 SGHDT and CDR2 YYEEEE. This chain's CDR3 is CASSLATWGNTQYF. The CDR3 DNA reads TGTGCCAGCAGCTTGGCGACTTGGGGAAATACGCAGTATTTT.

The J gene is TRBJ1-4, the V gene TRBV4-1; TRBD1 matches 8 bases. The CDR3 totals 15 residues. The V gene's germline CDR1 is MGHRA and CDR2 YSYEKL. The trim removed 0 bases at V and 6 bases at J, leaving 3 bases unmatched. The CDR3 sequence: CASSQDAGGDEKLFF. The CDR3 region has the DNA TGCGCCAGCAGCCAAGATGCAGGGGGCGATGAAAAACTGTTTTTT.

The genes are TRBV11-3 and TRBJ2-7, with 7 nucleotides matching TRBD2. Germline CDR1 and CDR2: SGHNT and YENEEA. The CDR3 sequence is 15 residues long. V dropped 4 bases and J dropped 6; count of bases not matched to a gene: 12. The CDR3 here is CASSSPRLAESEQYF. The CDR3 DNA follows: TGTGCCAGCAGCTCACCACGGCTAGCGGAGAGCGAGCAGTACTTC.

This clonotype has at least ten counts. The CDR3 is CASNRPGLAAYNEQFF. The CDR3 nucleotides read TGTGCCAGCAATCGACCGGGACTAGCGGCATACAATGAGCAGTTCTTC. The rearrangement joins TRBV12-3 or TRBV12-4 to TRBJ2-1; 11 bases align to TRBD2. This CDR3 has 16 amino acids. Trimming cost V 7 bases and J 4 bases; bases outside gene matches: 9.

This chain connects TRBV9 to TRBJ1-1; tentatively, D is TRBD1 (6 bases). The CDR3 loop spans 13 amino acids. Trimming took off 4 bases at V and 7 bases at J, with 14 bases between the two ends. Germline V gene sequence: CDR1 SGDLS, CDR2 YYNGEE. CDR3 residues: CASSLRQDGEAFF. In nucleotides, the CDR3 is TGTGCCAGCAGCCTCCGACAGGACGGTGAAGCTTTCTTT. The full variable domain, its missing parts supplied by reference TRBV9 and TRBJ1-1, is DSGVTQTPKHLITATGQRVTLRCSPRSGDLSVYWYQQSLDQGLQFLIQYYNGEERAKGNILERFSAQQFPDLHSELNLSSLELGDSALYFCASSLRQDGEAFFGQGTRLTVV.

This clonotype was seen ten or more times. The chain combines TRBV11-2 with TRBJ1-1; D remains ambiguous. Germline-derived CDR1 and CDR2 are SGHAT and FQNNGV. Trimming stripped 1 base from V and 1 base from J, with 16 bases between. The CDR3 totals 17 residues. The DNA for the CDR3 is TGTGCCAGCAGCTTAGCGCCACTAGTGGTCAGGAACACTGAAGCTTTCTTT. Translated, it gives CASSLAPLVVRNTEAFF.

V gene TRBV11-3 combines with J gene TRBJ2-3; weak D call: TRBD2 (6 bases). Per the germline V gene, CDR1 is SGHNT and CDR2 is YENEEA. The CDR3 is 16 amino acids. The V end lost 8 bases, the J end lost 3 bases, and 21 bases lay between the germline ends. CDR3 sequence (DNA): TGTGCCAGCCGGGCCGTGACCGGGGGACTTACAGATACGCAGTATTTT. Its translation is CASRAVTGGLTDTQYF.

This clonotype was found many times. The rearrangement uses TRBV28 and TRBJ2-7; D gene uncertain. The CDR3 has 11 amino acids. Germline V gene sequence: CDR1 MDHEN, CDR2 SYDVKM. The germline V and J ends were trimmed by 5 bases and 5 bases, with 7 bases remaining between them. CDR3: CASSAYHEQYF. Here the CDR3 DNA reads TGTGCCAGCAGTGCATACCACGAGCAGTACTTC.

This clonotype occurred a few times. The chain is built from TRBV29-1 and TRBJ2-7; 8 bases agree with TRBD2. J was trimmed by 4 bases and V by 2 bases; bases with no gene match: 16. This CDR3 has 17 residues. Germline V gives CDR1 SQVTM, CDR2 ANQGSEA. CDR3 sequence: CSVESPSSGSLGYEQYF. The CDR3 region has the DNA TGCAGCGTTGAATCCCCCTCCAGCGGGAGCTTAGGATACGAGCAGTACTTC.

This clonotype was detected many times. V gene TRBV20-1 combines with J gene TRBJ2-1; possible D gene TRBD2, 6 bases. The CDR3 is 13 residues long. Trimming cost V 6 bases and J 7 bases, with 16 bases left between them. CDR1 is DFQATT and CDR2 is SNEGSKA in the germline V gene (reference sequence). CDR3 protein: CSARPGALNEQFF. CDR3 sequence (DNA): TGCAGTGCGAGGCCGGGAGCCTTGAATGAGCAGTTCTTC.

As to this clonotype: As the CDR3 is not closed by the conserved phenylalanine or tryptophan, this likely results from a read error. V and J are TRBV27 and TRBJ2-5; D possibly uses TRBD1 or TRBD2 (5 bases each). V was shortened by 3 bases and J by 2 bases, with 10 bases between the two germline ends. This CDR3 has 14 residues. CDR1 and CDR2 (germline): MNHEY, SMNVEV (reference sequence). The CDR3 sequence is CASSLRGRQETQYL. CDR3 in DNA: TGTGCCAGCAGTTTGAGGGGTCGACAAGAGACCCAGTACCTC.

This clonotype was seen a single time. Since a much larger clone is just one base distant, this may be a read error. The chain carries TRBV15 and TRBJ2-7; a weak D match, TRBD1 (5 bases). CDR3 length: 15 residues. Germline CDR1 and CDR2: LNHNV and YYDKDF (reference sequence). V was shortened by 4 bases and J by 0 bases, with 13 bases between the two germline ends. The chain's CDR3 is CATSNPVRASYEQYF. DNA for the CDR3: TGTGCCACCAGCAATCCGGTCAGGGCCTCCTACGAGCAGTACTTC. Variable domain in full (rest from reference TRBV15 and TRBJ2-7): DAMVIQNPRYQVTQFGKPVTLSCSQTLNHNVMYWYQQKSSQAPKLLFHYYDKDFNNEADTPDNFQSRRPNTSFCFLDIRSPGLGDTAMYLCATSNPVRASYEQYFGPGTRLTVT.

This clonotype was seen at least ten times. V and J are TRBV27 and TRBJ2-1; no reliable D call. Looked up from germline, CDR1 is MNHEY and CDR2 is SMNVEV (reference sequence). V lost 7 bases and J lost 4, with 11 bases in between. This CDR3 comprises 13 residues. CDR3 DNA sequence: TGTGCCAGCAACGGTCTAGGATACAATGAGCAGTTCTTC. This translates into CASNGLGYNEQFF.

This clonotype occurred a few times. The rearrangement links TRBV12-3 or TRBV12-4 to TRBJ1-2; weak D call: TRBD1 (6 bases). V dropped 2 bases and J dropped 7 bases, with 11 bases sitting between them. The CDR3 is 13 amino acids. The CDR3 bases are TGTGCCAGCAGTTTAAACAGGGTATTTGGCTACACCTTC. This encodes CASSLNRVFGYTF.

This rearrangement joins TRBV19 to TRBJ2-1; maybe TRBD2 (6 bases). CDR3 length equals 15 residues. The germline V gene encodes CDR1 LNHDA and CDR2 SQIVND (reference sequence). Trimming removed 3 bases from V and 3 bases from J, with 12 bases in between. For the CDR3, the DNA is TGTGCCAGTAGTATCTGGCGGGAAGGCTACAATGAGCAGTTCTTC. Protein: CASSIWREGYNEQFF. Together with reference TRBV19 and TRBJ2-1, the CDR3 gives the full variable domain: DGGITQSPKYLFRKEGQNVTLSCEQNLNHDAMYWYRQDPGQGLRLIYYSQIVNDFQKGDIAEGYSVSREKKESFPLTVTSAQKNPTAFYLCASSIWREGYNEQFFGPGTRLTVL.